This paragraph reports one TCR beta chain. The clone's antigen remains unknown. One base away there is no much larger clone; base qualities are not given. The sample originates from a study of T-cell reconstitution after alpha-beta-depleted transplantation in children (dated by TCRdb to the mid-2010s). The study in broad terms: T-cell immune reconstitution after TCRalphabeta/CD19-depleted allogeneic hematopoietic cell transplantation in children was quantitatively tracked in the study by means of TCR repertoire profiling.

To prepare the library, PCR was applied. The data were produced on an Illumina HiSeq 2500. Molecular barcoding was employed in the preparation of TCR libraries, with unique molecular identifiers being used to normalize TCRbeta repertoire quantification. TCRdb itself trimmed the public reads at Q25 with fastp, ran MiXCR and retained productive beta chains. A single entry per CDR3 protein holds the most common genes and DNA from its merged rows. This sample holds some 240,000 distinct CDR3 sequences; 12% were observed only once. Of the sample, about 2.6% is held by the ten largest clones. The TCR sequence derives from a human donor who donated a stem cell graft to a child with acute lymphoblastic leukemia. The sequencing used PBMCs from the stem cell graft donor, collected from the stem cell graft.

CDR3 sequence: CASRKGGLGETQYF. The nucleotide sequence reads as follows: TGTGCCAGCAGAAAAGGAGGACTCGGGGAGACCCAGTACTTC. The chain employs TRBV6-2 or TRBV6-3 and TRBJ2-5; D gene: possibly TRBD2, on 5 matching bases. Including the terminal cysteine and phenylalanine, the CDR3 comprises 14 residues. The only DNA kept is the CDR3, 42 bases in frame from the first base. V is reduced by 6 bases and J by 5 bases, leaving a spacing of 16 bases between them. Via the germline V gene, CDR1 is MNHEY and CDR2 SVGEGT.